The TCR beta chain under discussion was sequenced for a study of sequential checkpoint blockade in melanoma. Treatment specified: randomized to nivolumab then ipilimumab (arm A) or the reverse (arm B). Germline CDR1 is LGHNA and CDR2 is YSLEER. After removal of 1 base from V and 1 base from J, the junction contained 4 bases not matched to a gene. The CDR3 loop spans 16 amino acids. The table came from immunoSEQ multiplex PCR; TCRdb's copy has only in-frame clones and leaves some out. The sample consists of 13,000 or so clones, roughly 86% of them appearing once. The material was CD8+ T cells sorted from blood (inferred from file names), obtained from a patient given nivolumab and ipilimumab in sequence. The TCR originated in a human donor with melanoma. V and J are TRBV4-3 and TRBJ1-5; the match to TRBD1 covers 7 bases. The chain's CDR3 is CASSQVWDSSNQPQHF. CDR3 DNA: TGCGCCAGCAGCCAAGTTTGGGACAGCAGCAATCAGCCCCAGCATTTT.